Detailed here is one T cell receptor beta chain. This clone was detected once. No cognate antigen has been identified for it. No qualities accompany the bases; no much larger clone lies one base away. The CDR3 numbers 14 residues from cysteine through phenylalanine. Only the CDR3 DNA stays, 42 bases, in frame from base 1. The germline V gene (reference sequence) provides CDR1 MNHEY and CDR2 SMNVEV. Germline trimming amounts to 6 bases on V and 3 bases on J, with 5 as the count of junction bases outside the gene matches. Collaborating institutions collected whole blood in K2EDTA tubes following their own protocols. For TCRbeta analysis, collaborators shipped samples in one of three forms: frozen whole blood, isolated PBMCs, or DNA extracted from either of those sample types. These data come from a study of blood T cell repertoires in COVID-19 (dated by TCRdb to 2020 to 2021). With regard to the full study: Collaborator samples came from the United States, Italy and Spain and covered acute and convalescent phases of COVID-19. The prospective study material was composed of cDNA or gDNA derived from T cells, B-cell-depleted T cells, or PBMCs. The dataset comprised deeply sampled blood TCRbeta repertoires from subjects exposed to, actively infected with, or recovered from COVID-19. The repertoires were released in a freely available public database meant as a resource for research on the immune response to SARS-CoV-2. The samples were drawn from two sources: the first 160 participants of the ongoing ImmuneRACE study, and over 1,000 subjects contributed by 6 global collaborators. Nearly every sample came with metadata listing a de-identified subject ID, COVID-19 status, age in years and sex. Where HLA class I and class II types were available, the types were taken from metadata supplied by the sample provider, not from assay-based typing. Results the study describes overall, beyond this receptor: Clinical and demographic metadata were provided uncurated, with the amount varying by source and participant.

TCRbeta CDR3 regions were amplified from genomic DNA using the immunoSEQ Assay, a bias-controlled multiplex PCR. Per the authors' processing: Within the assay, amplification of reference gene primers was used to estimate how many nucleated cells each sample contained. Sequence reads were collapsed and filtered to measure the absolute abundance of every unique TCRbeta CDR3 rearrangement. Productive Simpson clonality was computed per sample as the square root of Simpson's diversity index over productive rearrangements. Here the immuneACCESS table is served through TCRdb, limited to in-frame sequences with V and J called. Missing clones are a known gap in these copies; in checked studies unresolved V genes cover under half, and the rest lacks a known reason. Clonal size and the V and J genes are those of that table, whereas D and trimming came from the DNA. The sample table holds some 130,000 clones, of which more than 65% were seen once. The ten largest clonotypes hold over 10% of the sample.

Sequencing used peripheral blood. The V and J genes are TRBV27 and TRBJ2-7; 10 central nucleotides agree with TRBD1. This TCR derives from a man of 80 years or more with acute or convalescent COVID-19. The DNA sequence is as follows: TGTGCCAGCAGCGGGACAGGGGCCCGCTACGAGCAGTACTTC. Translated, it reads CASSGTGARYEQYF.